The T cell receptor beta chain described here comes from a study of cytomegalovirus exposure and HLA in healthy donors. Study outcomes and limitations: Immune exposure information comprised only CMV serostatus.

About this clone itself: Its antigen is not known.

The V end was cut by 2 bases, the J end by 8 bases, with 13 bases between. Germline V gene data show CDR1 as SGHRS and CDR2 as YFSETQ. The CDR3 spans 13 residues. Primers for the PCR totalled 60 Vbeta and 13 Jbeta. Libraries were prepared by immunoSEQ multiplex PCR; TCRdb keeps only in-frame clonotypes and omits some of them. Among about 70,000 clones, around 68% were seen once, and the ten largest hold about a sixth. The sample was PBMCs. The origin of this receptor is a man aged 40-49 years in good health and CMV-seropositive. The chain links TRBV5-1 to TRBJ1-2, with a possible D match to TRBD1 (6 bases). The CDR3 reads CASSFQGQGGYTF. As DNA, the CDR3 is TGCGCCAGCAGCTTCCAGGGGCAAGGGGGCTACACCTTC.